This record covers a single T cell receptor (beta chain). This sample is drawn from a study of T-cell reconstitution after alpha-beta-depleted transplantation in children. A TCRbeta library incorporating unique molecular identifiers was prepared. TCRdb ran MiXCR on the PCR reads and lists one entry per CDR3 protein. The profile shows about 610,000 distinct CDR3 sequences, over 9.5% of them singletons. Germline assignment: CDR1 SQVTM and CDR2 ANQGSEA. V lost 5 bases, J lost 2 bases, and 7 bases lay in between. The CDR3 is 11 residues long. The chain links TRBV29-1 to TRBJ2-7; no reliable D call. Sequences were derived from PBMCs from the stem cell graft donor, sampled from the stem cell graft. The sequence was collected from a human donor who donated a stem cell graft to a child with acute myeloid leukemia. The CDR3 bases are TGCAGCGTTTTACTGACCTACGAGCAGTACTTC. Translating gives CSVLLTYEQYF.